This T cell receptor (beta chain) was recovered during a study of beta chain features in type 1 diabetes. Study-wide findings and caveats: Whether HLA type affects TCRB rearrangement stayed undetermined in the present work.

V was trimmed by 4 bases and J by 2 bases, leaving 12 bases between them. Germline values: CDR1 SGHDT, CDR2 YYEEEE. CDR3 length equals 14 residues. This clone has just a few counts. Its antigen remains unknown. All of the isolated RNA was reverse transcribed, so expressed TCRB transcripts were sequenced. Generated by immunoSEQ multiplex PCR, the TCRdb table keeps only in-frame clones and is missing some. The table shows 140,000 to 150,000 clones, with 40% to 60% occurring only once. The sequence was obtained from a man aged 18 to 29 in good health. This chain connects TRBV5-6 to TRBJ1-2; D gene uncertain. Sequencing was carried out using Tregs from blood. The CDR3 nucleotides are TGTGCCAGCAGCCCTCTGGGCAAGAACTATGGCTACACCTTC. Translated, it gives CASSPLGKNYGYTF.